The rows below give T cell receptor beta chains drawn from one sample of a study of post-analysis software for immune sequencing data. TCRdb redid the calling of the PCR reads with MiXCR, one entry per CDR3 protein. The data contain approximately 690,000 distinct CDR3 sequences, over 45% of them singletons. The sequencing sample was made of blood. These receptors were obtained from a girl aged 2 to 9 with multiple sclerosis. Both conserved end residues are part of each CDR3. The D gene is left open where the match is weak. A clone size is listed for some rows: how often the clone was seen (once, few, many), or a class if it is expanded.

V gene	clone size	J gene	D gene	CDR3 protein	CDR3 DNA
TRBV28	NA	TRBJ2-1	TRBD2	CASLTSGSYNEQFF	TGTGCCAGTCTAACTAGCGGCTCCTACAATGAGCAGTTCTTC
TRBV7-3	NA	TRBJ2-3	NA	CASSPSGEAQYF	TGTGCCAGCAGTCCCTCTGGGGAGGCGCAGTATTTT
TRBV12-3/TRBV12-4	NA	TRBJ2-3	NA	CASQEELTDTQYF	TGTGCCAGCCAAGAGGAGCTCACAGATACGCAGTATTTT
TRBV20-1	NA	TRBJ2-3	TRBD2	CSAGVGGATDTQYF	TGCAGTGCTGGGGTCGGGGGGGCCACAGATACGCAGTATTTT
TRBV12-3/TRBV12-4	NA	TRBJ1-6	NA	CASSTTSTPTSSLHF	TGTGCCAGCAGTACCACTTCGACGCCTACATCGTCCCTCCACTTT
TRBV7-9	NA	TRBJ1-2	NA	CASSLARQEPNYGYTF	TGTGCCAGCAGCTTAGCGCGACAGGAGCCTAACTATGGCTACACCTTC
TRBV6-2/TRBV6-3	NA	TRBJ2-1	TRBD2	CASSYGASGGPRSYNEQFF	TGTGCCAGCAGTTACGGGGCTAGCGGGGGGCCTCGCTCCTACAATGAGCAGTTCTTC
TRBV21-1	NA	TRBJ2-5	NA	CASIKGGGRNYKQYF	TGTGCCAGCATAAAGGGGGGGGGGAGGAACTACAAGCAGTACTTC
TRBV27	NA	TRBJ2-3	NA	CASSFVGFASTDTQYF	TGTGCCAGCAGTTTTGTAGGATTCGCTAGCACAGATACGCAGTATTTT
TRBV5-1	NA	TRBJ2-7	TRBD1	CASSEQGASEQYF	TGCGCCAGCAGCGAACAGGGGGCGAGCGAGCAGTACTTC
TRBV11-2	NA	TRBJ2-4	NA	CASSLNPEGKNIQYF	TGTGCCAGCAGCTTAAACCCCGAGGGAAAGAACATTCAGTACTTC
TRBV29-1	NA	TRBJ2-3	NA	CSVEGAASTDTQYF	TGCAGCGTTGAGGGGGCGGCTAGCACAGATACGCAGTATTTT
TRBV7-2	few	TRBJ2-1	NA	CASSPPGGHYNEQFF	TGTGCCAGCAGCCCCCCCGGGGGGCATTACAATGAGCAGTTCTTC
TRBV10-3	NA	TRBJ1-6	NA	CAIGTENSPLHF	TGTGCCATCGGGACGGAGAATTCACCCCTCCACTTT
TRBV20-1	NA	TRBJ2-3	NA	CSARVGFTDTQYF	TGCAGTGCTAGAGTGGGTTTCACAGATACGCAGTATTTT
TRBV7-2	few	TRBJ2-1	TRBD2	CASSRDRTSGRVGEQFF	TGTGCCAGCAGCCGGGACAGGACTAGCGGGAGAGTGGGTGAGCAGTTCTTC
TRBV6-4	NA	TRBJ2-7	NA	CASSDRGRAEQYF	TGTGCCAGCAGTGACAGGGGACGGGCCGAGCAGTACTTC
TRBV5-1	few	TRBJ1-2	NA	CASSLRGDGGYTF	TGCGCCAGCAGCTTGAGAGGAGACGGGGGCTACACCTTC
TRBV5-8	NA	TRBJ2-4	TRBD2	CASSLSLSGIAKNIQYF	TGTGCCAGCAGCTTGTCGCTTAGCGGGATAGCCAAAAACATTCAGTACTTC
TRBV29-1	NA	TRBJ2-5	NA	CSVGGGKVPETQYF	TGCAGCGTAGGGGGGGGAAAAGTTCCAGAGACCCAGTACTTC
TRBV5-1	NA	TRBJ2-3	NA	CASSRDPVSTDTQYF	TGCGCCAGCAGCCGGGACCCCGTAAGCACAGATACGCAGTATTTT
TRBV12-3/TRBV12-4	NA	TRBJ1-2	NA	CASRPGGMETYGYTF	TGTGCCAGCAGGCCTGGGGGTATGGAGACCTATGGCTACACCTTC
TRBV12-3/TRBV12-4	once	TRBJ2-7	TRBD2	CANSRLAGGSYEQYF	TGTGCCAACAGTCGACTAGCGGGAGGGTCCTACGAGCAGTACTTC
TRBV6-2/TRBV6-3	few	TRBJ1-1	TRBD1	CASSGTGTAFF	TGTGCCAGCAGTGGGACAGGGACAGCTTTCTTT
TRBV6-2/TRBV6-3	NA	TRBJ2-7	TRBD2	CASNILSGGPYEQYF	TGTGCCAGCAATATTCTTAGCGGGGGGCCCTACGAGCAGTACTTC
TRBV6-4	NA	TRBJ1-4	NA	CASSDSIGEKLFF	TGTGCCAGCAGTGACTCGATAGGAGAAAAACTGTTTTTT
TRBV7-3	NA	TRBJ2-1	TRBD1	CASSLYTPGQGASEQFF	TGTGCCAGCAGCCTTTATACCCCGGGACAGGGGGCGAGTGAGCAGTTCTTC
TRBV6-6	few	TRBJ2-5	TRBD2	CASSYPSGGQETQYF	TGTGCCAGCAGTTACCCTAGCGGGGGACAAGAGACCCAGTACTTC
TRBV3-1	few	TRBJ1-2	NA	CASSQGLYGYTF	TGTGCCAGCAGCCAGGGCCTCTATGGCTACACCTTC
TRBV12-3/TRBV12-4	NA	TRBJ1-1	NA	CASSLPPGGRTEAFF	TGTGCCAGCAGCTTACCTCCCGGGGGGCGCACTGAAGCTTTCTTT
TRBV7-2	once	TRBJ2-3	NA	CASSPSRGVFSDTQYF	TGTGCCAGCAGCCCCTCTCGCGGGGTTTTTTCAGATACGCAGTATTTT
TRBV11-3	NA	TRBJ2-1	TRBD1	CASSPWGRDRAFNEQFF	TGTGCCAGCAGCCCATGGGGTAGGGACAGGGCATTCAATGAGCAGTTCTTC
TRBV29-1	NA	TRBJ2-5	TRBD1	CSERQGGETQYF	TGCAGCGAGAGACAGGGGGGGGAGACCCAGTACTTC
TRBV7-2	NA	TRBJ2-7	TRBD2	CASSLEAGAGYEQYF	TGTGCCAGCAGCTTAGAAGCGGGAGCAGGGTACGAGCAGTACTTC
TRBV6-5	NA	TRBJ2-5	TRBD2	CASSYGAGLAGVEETQYF	TGTGCCAGCAGTTACGGGGCGGGACTAGCGGGAGTGGAAGAGACCCAGTACTTC
TRBV29-1	few	TRBJ2-5	NA	CSVIQRAQETQYF	TGCAGCGTTATCCAAAGGGCCCAAGAGACCCAGTACTTC
TRBV20-1	NA	TRBJ1-2	TRBD1	CSAMSQGAVRGGYTF	TGCAGTGCTATGAGTCAGGGGGCGGTTAGAGGCGGCTACACCTTC
TRBV2	NA	TRBJ1-5	NA	CASSAGINNQPQHF	TGTGCCAGCAGTGCAGGGATCAACAATCAGCCCCAGCATTTT
TRBV29-1	NA	TRBJ1-1	NA	CSVSYLNTEAFF	TGCAGCGTTAGTTACCTGAACACTGAAGCTTTCTTT
TRBV10-2	few	TRBJ2-5	TRBD1	CASRIGTAQETQYF	TGCGCCAGCAGGATAGGGACAGCCCAAGAGACCCAGTACTTC
TRBV6-5	NA	TRBJ1-2	NA	CASSYSTGMGTYGYTF	TGTGCCAGCAGTTACTCTACAGGGATGGGAACCTATGGCTACACCTTC
TRBV27	NA	TRBJ2-4	TRBD1	CASGLTGIEQYF	TGTGCCAGCGGCCTGACAGGGATAGAGCAGTACTTC
TRBV25-1	NA	TRBJ2-7	NA	CASSEGGLSYEQYF	TGTGCCAGCAGTGAGGGCGGACTGTCCTACGAGCAGTACTTC
TRBV12-3/TRBV12-4	NA	TRBJ2-1	TRBD1	CASNPGGDYNEQFF	TGTGCCAGCAACCCAGGGGGCGACTACAATGAGCAGTTCTTC
TRBV6-2/TRBV6-3	NA	TRBJ2-7	NA	CASSYRQGTYEQYF	TGTGCCAGCAGTTACAGGCAGGGAACCTACGAGCAGTACTTC
TRBV20-1	NA	TRBJ2-7	NA	CRLKTHIFYEQYF	TGCAGACTTAAGACTCACATATTTTACGAGCAGTACTTC
TRBV6-5	once	TRBJ1-2	TRBD1	CASSYARTGPSNYGYTF	TGTGCCAGCAGTTACGCCCGGACAGGGCCTTCCAACTATGGCTACACCTTC
TRBV12-3/TRBV12-4	few	TRBJ2-7	NA	CASSPTGKDDEQYF	TGTGCCAGCAGTCCTACAGGGAAGGATGACGAGCAGTACTTC
TRBV29-1	NA	TRBJ2-3	TRBD2	CSSGVAGVESDTQYF	TGCAGCTCTGGGGTAGCGGGAGTCGAGTCGGATACGCAGTATTTT
TRBV29-1	once	TRBJ2-1	NA	CSVDRAGESNEQFF	TGCAGCGTTGATAGGGCAGGCGAGTCCAATGAGCAGTTCTTC
TRBV20-1	once	TRBJ2-3	NA	CSASRGESTDTQYF	TGCAGTGCTAGTCGGGGAGAGAGCACAGATACGCAGTATTTT
TRBV29-1	few	TRBJ2-7	TRBD1	CSVEDQQGAGEQYF	TGCAGCGTTGAAGATCAGCAGGGGGCGGGCGAGCAGTACTTC
TRBV12-3/TRBV12-4	NA	TRBJ2-1	TRBD2	CASSSPGLAGPRSEQFF	TGTGCCAGCAGTTCCCCTGGACTAGCGGGACCCCGCAGTGAGCAGTTCTTC
TRBV10-3	NA	TRBJ2-3	TRBD2	CAISGEGDADTQYF	TGTGCCATCAGTGGGGAGGGAGACGCAGATACGCAGTATTTT
TRBV3-1	NA	TRBJ1-1	NA	CASSQGIERLMNTEAFF	TGTGCCAGCAGCCAAGGGATCGAGCGGTTAATGAACACTGAAGCTTTCTTT
TRBV14	NA	TRBJ1-6	NA	CASSQDFPGEGSPLHF	TGTGCCAGCAGCCAAGATTTCCCGGGAGAGGGTTCACCCCTCCACTTT
TRBV13	NA	TRBJ2-4	NA	CASSLGTGTKNIQYF	TGTGCCAGCAGCTTAGGTACTGGGACCAAAAACATTCAGTACTTC